This passage covers 18 T cell receptor beta chains from one sample sequenced in a study of T cell responses to AZD1222 COVID-19 vaccine. Profiled with immunoSEQ multiplex PCR; TCRdb holds only in-frame clones, not every one. In the table there are 150,000 to 200,000 clones, around 89% of which are singletons. The sample was peripheral blood, taken 28 days after the second AZD1222 dose. Source of these receptors: an adult who received the AZD1222 COVID-19 vaccine.

V and J are TRBV19 and TRBJ2-7; the match to TRBD2 covers 9 bases. The J segment lost 2 bases and the V segment lost 2 bases, leaving 13 bases of the junction unmatched. The CDR3 is 18 amino acids. The germline gives CDR1 LNHDA, CDR2 SQIVND (reference sequence). The CDR3 DNA follows: TGTGCCAGTAGTATATTTGAAGATAGACTAGCGGCCCCCTACGAGCAGTACTTC. It yields the protein CASSIFEDRLAAPYEQYF. Looking up the rest from reference TRBV19 and TRBJ2-7 gives the full variable domain: DGGITQSPKYLFRKEGQNVTLSCEQNLNHDAMYWYRQDPGQGLRLIYYSQIVNDFQKGDIAEGYSVSREKKESFPLTVTSAQKNPTAFYLCASSIFEDRLAAPYEQYFGPGTRLTVT.

The chain carries TRBV4-1 and TRBJ2-7; 8 nucleotides agree with TRBD1. CDR1 is MGHRA, CDR2 YSYEKL, per germline. The CDR3 contains 15 residues. J was trimmed by 0 bases and V by 3 bases; bases with no gene match: 4. CDR3 sequence: CASSQAGQGSYEQYF. The CDR3 DNA reads TGCGCCAGCAGCCAGGCTGGACAGGGCTCCTACGAGCAGTACTTC.

This chain joins TRBV12-3 or TRBV12-4 and TRBJ2-5; D may be TRBD2 (5 bases). Trimming left V 1 base short and J 2 bases short, with 5 bases between. The CDR3 is 13 amino acids. Here the CDR3 DNA reads TGTGCCAGCAGTTTAGGGGAGCAAGAGACCCAGTACTTC. Its translation: CASSLGEQETQYF.

The table lists this clone with a few counts. At one of its ends the junction is not consistent with the germline gene, which may arise from a read error. The rearrangement uses TRBV2 and TRBJ1-5; no definite D call. Germline V gene sequence: CDR1 SNHLY, CDR2 FYNNEI. This CDR3 spans 13 amino acids. The chain's CDR3 is CASREGRDQPQHF. The CDR3 DNA is TGTGCCAGCAGAGAAGGGCGGGATCAGCCCCAGCATTTT.

The chain uses TRBV5-1 and TRBJ2-7, with 10 bases identical to TRBD2. Germline CDR1 and CDR2: SGHRS and YFSETQ. Trimming at V came to 3 bases and at J to 6 bases, leaving 9 bases not matched to a gene. The CDR3 is made up of 15 amino acids. The CDR3 here is CASSSSPLAGVEQYF. The CDR3 nucleotides are TGCGCCAGCAGCTCCTCTCCCCTAGCGGGAGTCGAGCAGTACTTC.

The gene calls are TRBV2 and TRBJ1-2; tentatively, D is TRBD1 (5 bases). Germline V gene sequence: CDR1 SNHLY, CDR2 FYNNEI. With 4 bases removed from V and 7 bases from J, the gap between germline ends came to 19 bases. The length of the CDR3 is 15 residues. The CDR3 nucleotides are TGTGCCAGCAGTGCGCGGCAAGGGGCGTTATCTGGCTACACCTTC. It is translated as CASSARQGALSGYTF.

This clone came up a few times. The chain joins TRBV28 to TRBJ2-7, with D hard to call. Germline CDR1 MDHEN, CDR2 SYDVKM. V lost 6 bases and J 5 bases, leaving 20 bases between the germline ends. The CDR3 is 15 residues long. The CDR3 here is CASRLVTKSPDEQYF. In nucleotides, the CDR3 is TGTGCCAGCAGGCTAGTCACTAAGTCCCCTGACGAGCAGTACTTC. The whole variable domain, filled in from reference TRBV28 and TRBJ2-7, reads DVKVTQSSRYLVKRTGEKVFLECVQDMDHENMFWYRQDPGLGLRLIYFSYDVKMKEKGDIPEGYSVSREKKERFSLILESASTNQTSMYLCASRLVTKSPDEQYFGPGTRLTVT.

The chain is built from TRBV7-2 and TRBJ2-5; a weak D match, TRBD2 (5 bases). Trimming stripped 2 bases from V and 2 bases from J, with 12 bases between. The CDR3 has 15 residues. Germline-derived CDR1 and CDR2 are SGHTA and FQGNSA. Here the CDR3 DNA reads TGTGCCAGCAGCTTATCCGGGGATGGACAAGAGACCCAGTACTTC. Protein: CASSLSGDGQETQYF.

The genes are TRBV5-4 and TRBJ2-5, with D tentatively TRBD1 (6 bases). This CDR3 is built from 15 residues. V gave up 0 bases and J gave up 1 base, with 10 bases separating them. From germline, CDR1 is SGHNT and CDR2 YYREEE (reference sequence). CDR3 sequence reads: CASSLGRGPQETQYF. In DNA form, the CDR3 reads TGTGCCAGCAGCTTGGGCAGGGGCCCCCAAGAGACCCAGTACTTC.

The gene calls are TRBV7-3 and TRBJ2-1; no firm D call. The CDR3 is 17 residues long. The germline gives CDR1 SGHTA, CDR2 FQGTGA. Trimming removed 1 base from V and 0 bases from J, with 13 bases in between. The CDR3 protein is CASSLIGKPGSYNEQFF. In nucleotides, the CDR3 is TGTGCCAGCAGCTTAATTGGGAAGCCGGGCTCCTACAATGAGCAGTTCTTC.

The chain employs TRBV7-2 and TRBJ2-7; D call uncertain. The germline V and J ends were trimmed by 7 bases and 0 bases, with 10 bases remaining between them. CDR3 length: 13 amino acids. Germline V CDR1 and CDR2: SGHTA, FQGNSA. CDR3 residues: CASKGFSSYEQYF. The CDR3 DNA sequence: TGTGCCAGCAAAGGGTTTAGCTCCTACGAGCAGTACTTC. Supplemented by reference TRBV7-2 and TRBJ2-7, the full variable domain reads GAGVSQSPSNKVTEKGKDVELRCDPISGHTALYWYRQSLGQGLEFLIYFQGNSAPDKSGLPSDRFSAERTGGSVSTLTIQRTQQEDSAVYLCASKGFSSYEQYFGPGTRLTVT.

This chain joins TRBV7-9 and TRBJ1-2, with D maybe TRBD1 (5 bases). The germline V and J ends were trimmed by 1 base and 0 bases, with 21 bases remaining between them. CDR1 and CDR2 (germline): SEHNR, FQNEAQ (reference sequence). The CDR3 consists of 19 residues. CDR3 region: CASSLEGWDSGPTNYGYTF. The CDR3 bases are TGTGCCAGCAGCTTAGAGGGTTGGGACTCCGGACCAACTAACTATGGCTACACCTTC.

V usage is TRBV7-2 and J usage is TRBJ1-6; 9 bases line up with TRBD1. There are 15 residues in the CDR3. V trimming: 5 bases; J trimming: 8 bases; junction bases outside the gene matches: 7. CDR1 and CDR2 (germline): SGHTA, FQGNSA. As DNA, the CDR3 is TGTGCCAGCAGCCCCCCGGGACAGGGTTATTCACCCCTCCACTTT. It translates to CASSPPGQGYSPLHF.

In this sample, this clone turned up once. CDR3 amino acids: CASSVEGSFYGYTF. In nucleotides, the CDR3 is TGTGCCAGCAGCGTAGAAGGGAGTTTCTATGGCTACACCTTC. This rearrangement joins TRBV9 to TRBJ1-2; no firm D call. This CDR3 contains 14 residues. V lost 0 bases to trimming and J lost 4 bases, with 10 bases between them. Germline V gene lookup returns CDR1 SGDLS and CDR2 YYNGEE.

The chain uses TRBV27 and TRBJ2-3, with a tentative D call TRBD2 (6 bases). Between the trimmed V and J ends, which lost 3 bases and 4 bases, there was a span of 14 bases. Germline V gene data show CDR1 as MNHEY and CDR2 as SMNVEV (reference sequence). The CDR3 covers 15 residues. The CDR3 is CASSFGGTNSDTQYF. The CDR3 DNA follows: TGTGCCAGCAGTTTTGGCGGGACGAACTCAGATACGCAGTATTTT.

This clone appeared a single time. This chain joins TRBV5-1 and TRBJ2-7; TRBD2 matches at 13 bases. The CDR3 loop spans 16 amino acids. Germline V gene sequence: CDR1 SGHRS, CDR2 YFSETQ. After removal of 3 bases from V and 2 bases from J, the junction contained 5 bases not matched to a gene. The CDR3 DNA reads as TGCGCCAGCAGCTGGACTAGCGGGAGAGGGACCTACGAGCAGTACTTC. Its protein product is CASSWTSGRGTYEQYF.

The chain couples TRBV28 to TRBJ1-1, with D uncertain. The CDR3 runs to 14 residues. V lost 7 bases and J 6 bases, leaving 18 bases between the germline ends. Germline V lookup: CDR1 MDHEN, CDR2 SYDVKM. The CDR3 protein is CASNPPGRAPEAFF. CDR3 DNA: TGTGCCAGCAATCCCCCGGGGAGGGCTCCTGAAGCTTTCTTT.

The CDR3 is CASADRAHEQYF. Written as DNA, the CDR3 is TGTGCCAGCGCGGACAGGGCCCACGAGCAGTACTTC. The J gene is TRBJ2-7, the V gene TRBV27; 8 nucleotides agree with TRBD1. CDR1 is MNHEY and CDR2 is SMNVEV in the germline V gene (reference sequence). V was pared by 8 bases and J by 5 bases, with 5 bases of the junction left unmatched. This CDR3 is 12 amino acids long.